This section outlines one T cell receptor beta chain sequence together with its context. Its antigen is not known. CDR3 length: 14 residues. From germline, CDR1 is MGHDK and CDR2 SYGVNS. After removal of 2 bases from V and 9 bases from J, the junction contained 5 bases not matched to a gene. Only in-frame clones appear in the TCRdb table, and some are missing; sequencing was by immunoSEQ multiplex PCR. The sample gives 90,000 to 150,000 clones, 86% of which show up once; roughly 5.3% is in the top ten. The donors were part of the validation cohort of 100 to 150 subjects. That cohort was separate from the first cohort, which comprised 666 subjects. The sample belongs to a study of cytomegalovirus exposure and HLA in healthy donors. Findings and limits, study-wide: According to a subsequent analysis, TCR clusters identified in the first cohort showed a tendency to co-occur across the roughly 130 validation repertoires. According to the study, roughly 160 TCR beta chains were cytomegalovirus-associated. Both high specificity and high sensitivity reportedly marked the classifier's diagnosis of cytomegalovirus status.

The sequence was obtained from a man aged 18 to 35 in good health and CMV-seronegative. The rearrangement joins TRBV25-1 to TRBJ2-1; 9 bases line up with TRBD2. Sequencing input: PBMCs. The CDR3 sequence: CASSEGTSLSEQFF. CDR3 nucleotide sequence: TGTGCCAGCAGTGAAGGGACTAGCCTTTCTGAGCAGTTCTTC.